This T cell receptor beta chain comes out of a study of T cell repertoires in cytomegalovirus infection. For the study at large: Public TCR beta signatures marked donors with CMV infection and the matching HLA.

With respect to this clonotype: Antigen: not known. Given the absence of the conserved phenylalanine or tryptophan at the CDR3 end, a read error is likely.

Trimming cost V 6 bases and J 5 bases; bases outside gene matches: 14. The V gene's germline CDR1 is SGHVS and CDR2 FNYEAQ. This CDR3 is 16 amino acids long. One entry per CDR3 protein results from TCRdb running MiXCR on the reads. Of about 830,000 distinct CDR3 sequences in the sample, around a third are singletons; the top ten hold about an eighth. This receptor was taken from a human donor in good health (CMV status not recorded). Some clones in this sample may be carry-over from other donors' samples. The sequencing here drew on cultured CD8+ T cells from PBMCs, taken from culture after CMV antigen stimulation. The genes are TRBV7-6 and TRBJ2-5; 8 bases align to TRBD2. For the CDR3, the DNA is TGTGCCAGCAGTCCCAGCGGGGGTATAGGGATGGAGACCCAGTACTCC. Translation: CASSPSGGIGMETQYS.